Listed here are 24 T cell receptor beta chains from one sample, sequenced in a study of blood T cells in healthy people across ages. With a J-beta primer mix and a sample-barcoded 5' primer, a second PCR ran about 7 to 12 cycles. Using its own MiXCR run on the 5' RACE reads, TCRdb lists one record per CDR3 protein. The top ten clones hold approximately 17% of a sample with about 1,000,000 distinct CDR3 sequences, around 43% of them seen once. Material: blood. The receptors originated from a woman aged 55-70 years in good health.

V and J are TRBV10-3 and TRBJ1-2, with D possibly TRBD1 on 6 matching bases. The germline CDR1 and CDR2 sequences are ENHRY and SYGVKD. The V and J ends lost 3 bases and 8 bases respectively, with 13 bases between them. The CDR3 extends over 13 amino acids. CDR3 residues: CAISDRQEGGYTF. In DNA, the CDR3 is TGTGCCATCAGTGATAGACAGGAGGGCGGCTACACCTTC.

The J gene is TRBJ2-6, the V gene TRBV20-1; D is undetermined. CDR3 length equals 18 residues. V lost 5 bases and J lost 0, with 20 bases in between. The germline gives CDR1 DFQATT, CDR2 SNEGSKA (reference sequence). The CDR3 sequence: CSAAGPPRARSGANVLTF. Written as DNA, the CDR3 is TGCAGTGCTGCTGGGCCTCCACGGGCCCGCTCTGGGGCCAACGTCCTGACTTTC.

This clonotype occurred many times. V gene TRBV28 combines with J gene TRBJ2-3; maybe TRBD1 (6 bases). Trimming removed 8 bases from V and 2 bases from J, with 14 bases in between. Per germline, CDR1 MDHEN and CDR2 SYDVKM. This CDR3 spans 14 amino acids. DNA for the CDR3: TGTGCCAGCCTTGCAGGGGCGACCACAGATACGCAGTATTTT. Translated: CASLAGATTDTQYF.

In DNA, the CDR3 is TGTGCCAGCAGGGACTTCAACACCGGGGAGCTGTTTTTT. The encoded protein is CASRDFNTGELFF. The J gene is TRBJ2-2, the V gene TRBV2; D possibly corresponds to TRBD2 (5 bases). The length of the CDR3 is 13 residues. The germline CDR1 and CDR2 sequences are SNHLY and FYNNEI. Trimming shortened V by 6 bases and J by 2 bases, and 7 bases separated the two germline ends. Combining the CDR3 with reference TRBV2 and TRBJ2-2 gives the whole variable domain EPEVTQTPSHQVTQMGQEVILRCVPISNHLYFYWYRQILGQKVEFLVSFYNNEISEKSEIFDDQFSVERPDGSNFTLKIRSTKLEDSAMYFCASRDFNTGELFFGEGSRLTVL.

This chain uses TRBV3-1 with TRBJ2-7, with D possibly matching TRBD2 (6 bases). Germline CDR1 is LGHDT and CDR2 is YNNKEL (reference sequence). This CDR3 spans 18 amino acids. With 0 bases removed from V and 0 bases from J, the gap between germline ends came to 18 bases. The CDR3 region is CASSQDSSSGPSSYEQYF. The CDR3, as DNA: TGTGCCAGCAGCCAAGATAGTAGTAGCGGCCCTAGCTCCTACGAGCAGTACTTC.

In this sample, this clonotype turned up a few times. An end of the junction does not agree with germline; a read error may underlie this. V is TRBV3-1 and J is TRBJ1-6; tentatively, D is TRBD1 (5 bases). Per the germline V gene, CDR1 is LGHDT and CDR2 is YNNKEL (reference sequence). The CDR3 consists of 14 residues. The CDR3 DNA follows: TGCGCCAGCAGCCAAGGAAGGGGTAATTCACCCCTCCACTTT. Translated: CASSQGRGNSPLHF.

This clonotype was detected a few times. The J gene is TRBJ2-7, the V gene TRBV6-1; 9 bases are shared with TRBD2. The CDR3 is 15 amino acids. J gave up 7 bases and V 7 bases, and 14 bases lay outside the gene matches. Germline V gives CDR1 MNHNS, CDR2 SASEGT. CDR3 in DNA: TGTGCCAGCACCTATTTAGCGGGAGTTGGCAATGAGCAGTACTTC. Its translation: CASTYLAGVGNEQYF.

The V gene is TRBV27, the J gene TRBJ2-3; TRBD1 matches at 9 bases. Germline V CDR1 and CDR2: MNHEY, SMNVEV (reference sequence). The CDR3 covers 16 residues. V trimming: 5 bases; J trimming: 0 bases; junction bases outside the gene matches: 6. The CDR3 loop reads CASSPHGTGSTDTQYF. The CDR3 DNA reads as TGTGCCAGCAGTCCGCACGGGACAGGGAGCACAGATACGCAGTATTTT.

This clonotype was counted only a few times. The chain employs TRBV20-1 and TRBJ2-7; 8 bases match TRBD2. The CDR3 has 13 residues. The V segment lost 1 base and the J segment 5 bases; nucleotides outside the gene matches: 4. Germline-derived CDR1 and CDR2 are DFQATT and SNEGSKA (reference sequence). DNA for the CDR3: TGCAGTGCTAGAGTCTATAGCGGGAACGAGCAGTACTTC. This encodes CSARVYSGNEQYF.

This clonotype was detected only a few times. The genes are TRBV20-1 and TRBJ2-1, with 12 bases lining up with TRBD2. This CDR3 spans 16 amino acids. V shed 4 bases, J shed 3 bases, and the junction held 7 bases outside the gene matches. Germline V gives CDR1 DFQATT, CDR2 SNEGSKA (reference sequence). CDR3 sequence reads: CSAIPSGRVRYNEQFF. The CDR3 DNA is TGCAGTGCTATCCCTAGCGGGAGGGTCCGCTACAATGAGCAGTTCTTC.

This clonotype was counted between two and nine times. The J gene is TRBJ2-5, the V gene TRBV9; 7 nucleotides line up with TRBD1. Judging by the DNA end, TRBJ2-7 fits better; the J call may be wrong. In germline, CDR1 is SGDLS, CDR2 YYNGEE. CDR3 size: 14 residues. The CDR3 bases are TGTGCCAGCAGCGTAGGGGGACAGCTCTACGAGCAGTACTTC. Encoded protein: CASSVGGQLYEQYF.

This clonotype has only a few counts. The V and J genes are TRBV2 and TRBJ2-7; D might be TRBD1 (6 bases). Germline CDR1 SNHLY, CDR2 FYNNEI. The CDR3 is 13 residues long. Trimming left V 7 bases short and J 6 bases short, with 16 bases between. The CDR3 protein is CASIGTPSGEQYF. CDR3 DNA: TGTGCCAGCATTGGGACACCCTCCGGCGAGCAGTACTTC.

This clonotype has a handful of counts. The V gene is TRBV9, the J gene TRBJ2-3, with unresolved D. The CDR3 length is 14 residues. Germline V CDR1 and CDR2: SGDLS, YYNGEE. Between the trimmed V and J ends, which lost 0 bases and 2 bases, there was a span of 7 bases. This CDR3 reads CASSVEWDTDTQYF. The CDR3 coding sequence is TGTGCCAGCAGCGTAGAATGGGACACAGATACGCAGTATTTT.

This clonotype was recorded a few times. This chain connects TRBV5-1 to TRBJ2-1; 14 bases match TRBD2. V lost 5 bases, J lost 4 bases, and 8 bases stayed unmatched. The CDR3 length is 17 residues. Germline CDR1 and CDR2: SGHRS and YFSETQ. The CDR3: CASSFGLAGGGYNEQFF. The CDR3 DNA sequence: TGCGCCAGCAGTTTCGGACTAGCGGGAGGAGGTTACAATGAGCAGTTCTTC. The full variable domain, its missing parts supplied by reference TRBV5-1 and TRBJ2-1, is KAGVTQTPRYLIKTRGQQVTLSCSPISGHRSVSWYQQTPGQGLQFLFEYFSETQRNKGNFPGRFSGRQFSNSRSEMNVSTLELGDSALYLCASSFGLAGGGYNEQFFGPGTRLTVL.

V usage is TRBV28 and J usage is TRBJ2-1; 9 nucleotides line up with TRBD1. The CDR3 sequence is 15 residues long. V was pared by 7 bases and J by 7 bases, with 11 bases of the junction left unmatched. Germline-derived CDR1 and CDR2 are MDHEN and SYDVKM. As DNA, the CDR3 is TGTGCCAGCATTCGGGGGACAGGGTTTAAGAATGAGCAGTTCTTC. Amino acids: CASIRGTGFKNEQFF. The entire variable domain, with the rest obtained from reference TRBV28 and TRBJ2-1, is as follows: DVKVTQSSRYLVKRTGEKVFLECVQDMDHENMFWYRQDPGLGLRLIYFSYDVKMKEKGDIPEGYSVSREKKERFSLILESASTNQTSMYLCASIRGTGFKNEQFFGPGTRLTVL.

In its sample, this clonotype was seen a few times. V and J are TRBV29-1 and TRBJ2-1, with 8 bases matching TRBD2. J lost 15 bases, V lost 7 bases, and 14 bases had no gene match. CDR1 SQVTM and CDR2 ANQGSEA come from the germline V gene. CDR3 length: 12 amino acids. This CDR3 reads CSAESLRGDPFF. The DNA of the CDR3 is TGCAGCGCCGAAAGTCTGCGGGGGGACCCGTTCTTC.

This clonotype has at least ten counts. The gene calls are TRBV20-1 and TRBJ2-7; 10 bases align to TRBD2. With 1 base clipped from V and 2 bases from J, the junction kept 8 bases outside the gene matches. The CDR3 extends over 16 amino acids. The germline V gene encodes CDR1 DFQATT and CDR2 SNEGSKA (reference sequence). CDR3 amino acids: CSARGPGLATAYEQYF. In nucleotides, the CDR3 is TGCAGTGCTAGAGGTCCGGGACTAGCGACGGCCTACGAGCAGTACTTC.

This clonotype was seen more than once but under ten times. V usage is TRBV7-6 and J usage is TRBJ2-4; 11 bases align to TRBD2. The tail of the sequence fits TRBJ2-7 better, so the J call may be wrong. The CDR3 contains 16 residues. CDR1 SGHVS and CDR2 FNYEAQ come from the germline V gene. CDR3 nucleotide sequence: TGTGCCAGCAGCTTAGATCCTAGCGGGAGGATAAACGAGCAGTACTTC. Translation: CASSLDPSGRINEQYF.

The chain is built from TRBV19 and TRBJ2-3; 12 bases line up with TRBD2. V gave up 7 bases and J gave up 0 bases; unmatched junction bases: 5. This CDR3 region has 16 residues. Germline assignment: CDR1 LNHDA and CDR2 SQIVND (reference sequence). This chain's CDR3 is CASKTGTSGSTDTQYF. CDR3 nucleotides: TGTGCCAGTAAGACCGGGACTAGCGGGAGCACAGATACGCAGTATTTT. Together with reference TRBV19 and TRBJ2-3, the CDR3 gives the full variable domain: DGGITQSPKYLFRKEGQNVTLSCEQNLNHDAMYWYRQDPGQGLRLIYYSQIVNDFQKGDIAEGYSVSREKKESFPLTVTSAQKNPTAFYLCASKTGTSGSTDTQYFGPGTRLTVL.

Ten or more counts support this clonotype. The CDR3 DNA is TGTGCCAGCAGCTTAACGAGCGGGAGGCGGGAGACCCAGTACTTC. Protein product: CASSLTSGRRETQYF. This rearrangement joins TRBV7-2 to TRBJ2-5; TRBD2 matches at 9 bases. The CDR3 covers 15 residues. Germline V gene lookup returns CDR1 SGHTA and CDR2 FQGNSA. V dropped 2 bases and J dropped 5; count of bases not matched to a gene: 6.

The chain joins TRBV10-1 to TRBJ2-7, with D perhaps assigned TRBD1 or TRBD2 (6 bases each). Between the trimmed V and J ends, which lost 11 bases and 5 bases, there was a span of 16 bases. This CDR3 spans 12 amino acids. Germline V gene lookup returns CDR1 WNHNN and CDR2 SYGVQD (reference sequence). The CDR3: CARGGGLDEQYF. CDR3 DNA: TGCGCCCGAGGAGGGGGGCTCGACGAGCAGTACTTC.

The chain links TRBV12-3 or TRBV12-4 to TRBJ2-1; no definite D call. The CDR3 runs to 14 residues. Trimming left V 4 bases short and J 6 bases short, with 13 bases between. The CDR3 DNA is TGTGCCAGCAGTTCCCAAGGGCACCCCAATGAGCAGTTCTTC. Its protein is CASSSQGHPNEQFF.

The chain uses TRBV12-3 or TRBV12-4 and TRBJ2-7; D is perhaps TRBD1 or TRBD2 (5 bases each). The CDR3 extends over 15 amino acids. Trimming shortened V by 6 bases and J by 2 bases, and 17 bases separated the two germline ends. The chain's CDR3 is CASSSYGTDTYEQYF. DNA for the CDR3: TGTGCCAGCAGCTCCTACGGGACCGATACCTACGAGCAGTACTTC.

The chain carries TRBV5-1 and TRBJ2-7, with D possibly matching TRBD1 (6 bases). Germline V lookup: CDR1 SGHRS, CDR2 YFSETQ. Trimming took off 0 bases at V and 5 bases at J, with 12 bases between the two ends. This CDR3 has 14 residues. CDR3 sequence reads: CASSLGDKVHEQYF. Here the CDR3 DNA reads TGCGCCAGCAGCTTGGGGGACAAGGTCCACGAGCAGTACTTC. The complete variable domain, with remaining parts taken from reference TRBV5-1 and TRBJ2-7, reads KAGVTQTPRYLIKTRGQQVTLSCSPISGHRSVSWYQQTPGQGLQFLFEYFSETQRNKGNFPGRFSGRQFSNSRSEMNVSTLELGDSALYLCASSLGDKVHEQYFGPGTRLTVT.